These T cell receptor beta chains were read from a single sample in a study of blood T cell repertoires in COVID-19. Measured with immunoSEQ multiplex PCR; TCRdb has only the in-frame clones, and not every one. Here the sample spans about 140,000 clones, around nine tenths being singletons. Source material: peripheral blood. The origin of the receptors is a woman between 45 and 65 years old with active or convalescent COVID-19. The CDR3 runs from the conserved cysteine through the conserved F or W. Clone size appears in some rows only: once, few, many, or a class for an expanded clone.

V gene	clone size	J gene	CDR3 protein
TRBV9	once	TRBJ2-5	CASSGTGGYETQYF
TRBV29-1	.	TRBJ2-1	CSVEADRGFYNEQFF
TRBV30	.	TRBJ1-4	CAWSVRVEKLFF
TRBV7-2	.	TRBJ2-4	CASTTTSGLAKNIQYF
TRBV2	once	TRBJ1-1	CASRVGQGEAEAFF
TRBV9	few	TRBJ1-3	CASSDPTSAIYF
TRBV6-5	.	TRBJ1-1	CASSYGTPNTEAFF
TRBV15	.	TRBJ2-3	CATSTPPELDGTDTQYF
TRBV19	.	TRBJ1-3	CASSTRDRGFSGNTIYF
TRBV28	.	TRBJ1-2	CASSFSGRGNYGYTF
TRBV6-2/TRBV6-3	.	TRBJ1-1	CASSYLGGTEAFF
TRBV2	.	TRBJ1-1	CASSFYGINTEAFF
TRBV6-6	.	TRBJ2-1	CASSYDPSGGFDEQFF
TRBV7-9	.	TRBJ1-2	CASSSTRPAGESGGYTF
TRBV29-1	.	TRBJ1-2	CSAGVQGKRAANYGYTF
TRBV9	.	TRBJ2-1	CASSVAREGPSYNEQFF
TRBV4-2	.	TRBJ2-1	CASSQARSGTGTYNEQFF
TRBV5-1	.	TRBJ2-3	CASSLGLELSTDTQYF
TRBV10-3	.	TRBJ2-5	CAISAQGGQETQYF
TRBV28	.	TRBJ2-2	CASSFQGHRGTGELFF
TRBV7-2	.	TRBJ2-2	CASSPTGSSGELFF
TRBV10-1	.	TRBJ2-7	CASSDRQGVELNYEQYF
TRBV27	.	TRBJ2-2	CASSPRGGWPKGGELFF
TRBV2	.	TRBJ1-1	CASSAQGSMNTEAFF
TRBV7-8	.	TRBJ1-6	CASSYRTDNRLSYNSPLHF
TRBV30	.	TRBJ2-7	CAWSGLGQAISYEQYF
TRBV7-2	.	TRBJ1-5	CASSLTGRSNQPQHF
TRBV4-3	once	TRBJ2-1	CASSQDFPASGMYNEQFF
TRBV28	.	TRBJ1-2	CASSLGEYLNYGYTF
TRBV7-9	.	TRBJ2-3	CASSLSSGYTQYF
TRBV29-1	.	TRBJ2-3	CSVWMTSTDTQYF
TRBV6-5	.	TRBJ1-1	CASSYGTTGNTEAFF